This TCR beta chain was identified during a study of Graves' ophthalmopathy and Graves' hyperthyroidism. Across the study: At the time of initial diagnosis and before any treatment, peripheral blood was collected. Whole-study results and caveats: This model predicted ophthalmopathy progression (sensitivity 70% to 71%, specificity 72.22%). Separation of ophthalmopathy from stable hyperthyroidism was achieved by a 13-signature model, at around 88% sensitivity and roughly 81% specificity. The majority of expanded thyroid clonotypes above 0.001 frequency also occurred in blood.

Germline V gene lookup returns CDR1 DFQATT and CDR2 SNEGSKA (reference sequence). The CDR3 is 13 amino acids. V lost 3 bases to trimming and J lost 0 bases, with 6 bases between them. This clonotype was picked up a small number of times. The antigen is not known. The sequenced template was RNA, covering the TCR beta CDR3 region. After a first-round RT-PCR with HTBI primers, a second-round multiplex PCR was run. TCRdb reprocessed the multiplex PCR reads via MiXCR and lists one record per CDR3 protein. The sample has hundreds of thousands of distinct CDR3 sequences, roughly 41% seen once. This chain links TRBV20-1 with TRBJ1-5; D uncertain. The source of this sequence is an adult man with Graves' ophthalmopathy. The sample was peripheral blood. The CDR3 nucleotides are TGCAGTGCTAGCCGGAATAGCAATCAGCCCCAGCATTTT. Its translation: CSASRNSNQPQHF.